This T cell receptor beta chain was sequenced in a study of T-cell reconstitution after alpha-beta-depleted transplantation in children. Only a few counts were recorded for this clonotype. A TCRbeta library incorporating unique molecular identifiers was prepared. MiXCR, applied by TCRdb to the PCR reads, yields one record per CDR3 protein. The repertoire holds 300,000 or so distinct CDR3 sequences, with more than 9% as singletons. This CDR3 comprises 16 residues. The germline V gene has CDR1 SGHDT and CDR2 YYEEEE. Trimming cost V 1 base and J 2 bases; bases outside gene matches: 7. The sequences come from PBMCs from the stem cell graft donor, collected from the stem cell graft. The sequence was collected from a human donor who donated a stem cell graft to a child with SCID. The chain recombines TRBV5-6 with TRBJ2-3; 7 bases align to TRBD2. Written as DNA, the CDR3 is TGTGCCAGCAGCTTGATACAGAGCGGGGCCACAGATACGCAGTATTTT. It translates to CASSLIQSGATDTQYF.